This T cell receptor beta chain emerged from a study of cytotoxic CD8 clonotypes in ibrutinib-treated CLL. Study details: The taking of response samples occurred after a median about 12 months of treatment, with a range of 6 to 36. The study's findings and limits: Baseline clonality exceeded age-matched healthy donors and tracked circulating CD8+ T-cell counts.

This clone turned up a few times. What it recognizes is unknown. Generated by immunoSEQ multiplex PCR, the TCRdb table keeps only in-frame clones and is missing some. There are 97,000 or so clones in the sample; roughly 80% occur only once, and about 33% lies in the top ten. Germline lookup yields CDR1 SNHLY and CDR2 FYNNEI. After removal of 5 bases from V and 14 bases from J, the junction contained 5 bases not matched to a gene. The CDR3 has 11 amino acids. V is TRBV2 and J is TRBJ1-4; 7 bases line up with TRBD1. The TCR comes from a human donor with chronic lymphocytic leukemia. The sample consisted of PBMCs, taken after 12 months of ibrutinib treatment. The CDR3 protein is CASSLKTGLFF. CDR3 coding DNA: TGTGCCAGCAGTTTAAAGACAGGGCTGTTTTTT.